The 20 T cell receptor beta chains given below trace back to one sample, sequenced in a study of OX40 agonist ivuxolimab in advanced cancers. Assay used: immunoSEQ multiplex PCR; TCRdb lists only in-frame clones, some missing. The table has 60,000 to 65,000 clones, about 80% seen once. The sequenced sample was CD4+ or CD8+ T cells sorted from blood, obtained in a trial of the OX40 agonist ivuxolimab. These TCRs come from an adult with an advanced solid tumor such as melanoma, head and neck, liver or kidney cancer.

In this sample, this clone turned up once. The rearrangement joins TRBV6-5 to TRBJ1-4; D not resolved. The germline V and J ends were trimmed by 7 bases and 11 bases, with 20 bases remaining between them. In germline, CDR1 is MNHEY, CDR2 SVGAGI. The CDR3 covers 14 residues. CDR3 bases: TGTGCCAGCACCACTTCCTTTCCGACGGTCAAACTGTTTTTT. Translated: CASTTSFPTVKLFF.

V is TRBV7-8 and J is TRBJ2-5, with 8 bases fitting TRBD2. The end of the DNA aligns better with TRBJ2-7, so the J call may be wrong. Germline-derived CDR1 and CDR2 are SGHVS and FQNEAQ. The CDR3 extends over 15 amino acids. The CDR3 DNA reads TGTGCCAGCAGCTCCCCATTTAGCGGGACTTACGAGCAGTACTTC. This gives the protein CASSSPFSGTYEQYF.

The chain combines TRBV6-5 with TRBJ1-1, with TRBD1 matching 8 bases. CDR1 and CDR2 (germline): MNHEY, SVGAGI. The CDR3 covers 15 residues. The V and J ends lost 4 bases and 2 bases, in that order; junction bases with no gene match: 6. The CDR3: CASSLDREGNTEAFF. For the CDR3, the DNA is TGTGCCAGCAGTTTGGACAGGGAGGGAAACACTGAAGCTTTCTTT.

The chain joins TRBV2 to TRBJ1-5; TRBD1 matches at 12 bases. V lost 5 bases and J lost 7; bases outside the gene matches: 3. The CDR3 runs 14 residues. Germline V gene lookup returns CDR1 SNHLY and CDR2 FYNNEI. This CDR3 reads CASSLGTGGQPQHF. CDR3 in DNA: TGTGCCAGCAGTCTGGGGACAGGGGGCCAGCCCCAGCATTTT.

This clone was counted between two and nine times. The chain combines TRBV29-1 with TRBJ1-1; TRBD1 might be the D (6 bases). CDR1 is SQVTM, CDR2 ANQGSEA, per germline. This CDR3 contains 14 residues. The V and J ends lost 4 bases and 5 bases respectively, with 17 bases between them. The CDR3 protein is CSVVYWTAGTEAFF. The CDR3 DNA reads TGCAGCGTTGTATACTGGACAGCAGGAACTGAAGCTTTCTTT.

This clone came up a few times. The rearrangement uses TRBV19 and TRBJ1-1; unclear D gene. Germline V gene lookup returns CDR1 LNHDA and CDR2 SQIVND (reference sequence). This CDR3 region has 16 residues. V lost 3 bases to trimming and J lost 0 bases, with 14 bases between them. The CDR3 DNA follows: TGTGCCAGTAGTATCGAACGAGCCAGGCTGAACACTGAAGCTTTCTTT. Protein product: CASSIERARLNTEAFF.

This chain joins TRBV19 and TRBJ1-4; D is unclear. Per germline, CDR1 LNHDA and CDR2 SQIVND (reference sequence). Trimming shortened V by 5 bases and J by 4 bases, and 14 bases separated the two germline ends. There are 15 residues in the CDR3. The CDR3 DNA follows: TGTGCCAGTAGTCCCAACGGACTTTTTAATGAAAAACTGTTTTTT. The encoded protein is CASSPNGLFNEKLFF.

The rearrangement uses TRBV27 and TRBJ2-7; tentative D call: TRBD1 (5 bases). The CDR3 covers 15 residues. V was clipped by 4 bases and J by 2 bases, with 15 bases between them. The germline CDR1 and CDR2 sequences are MNHEY and SMNVEV (reference sequence). The CDR3 sequence: CASSSPGKNAYEQYF. The CDR3 DNA follows: TGTGCCAGCAGTTCCCCAGGGAAGAATGCCTACGAGCAGTACTTC.

This chain joins TRBV11-2 and TRBJ2-1; D uncertain. Trimming stripped 0 bases from V and 4 bases from J, with 10 bases between. CDR1 is SGHAT, CDR2 FQNNGV, per germline. This CDR3 is 15 amino acids long. The CDR3 sequence: CASSLDGSNYNEQFF. The CDR3 DNA reads TGTGCCAGCAGCTTAGATGGAAGTAATTACAATGAGCAGTTCTTC.

The rearrangement joins TRBV6-6 to TRBJ2-2; 7 nucleotides agree with TRBD1. V lost 7 bases and J lost 2; bases outside the gene matches: 4. This CDR3 region has 14 residues. Looked up from germline, CDR1 is MNHNY and CDR2 is SVGAGI (reference sequence). CDR3: CASNRDRNTGELFF. CDR3 DNA sequence: TGTGCCAGCAACCGGGACAGAAACACCGGGGAGCTGTTTTTT.

The chain is built from TRBV10-3 and TRBJ1-2, with 8 bases matching TRBD1. This CDR3 spans 14 amino acids. J was trimmed by 1 base and V by 5 bases; bases with no gene match: 3. The germline V gene has CDR1 ENHRY and CDR2 SYGVKD. The CDR3 DNA is TGTGCCATCAGTACAGGGGGAGATAACTATGGCTACACCTTC. It translates to CAISTGGDNYGYTF.

The sample holds one count of this clone. V is TRBV29-1 and J is TRBJ1-2, with 8 bases matching TRBD1. The CDR3 extends over 13 amino acids. Germline CDR1 SQVTM, CDR2 ANQGSEA. J gave up 7 bases and V 3 bases, and 7 bases lay outside the gene matches. The CDR3 region has the DNA TGCAGCGTTGAGCCCGCAGGGGGCTTTGGCTACACCTTC. It specifies CSVEPAGGFGYTF. Variable domain in full (rest from reference TRBV29-1 and TRBJ1-2): SAVISQKPSRDICQRGTSLTIQCQVDSQVTMMFWYRQQPGQSLTLIATANQGSEATYESGFVIDKFPISRPNLTFSTLTVSNMSPEDSSIYLCSVEPAGGFGYTFGSGTRLTVV.

The V gene is TRBV30, the J gene TRBJ2-5; D perhaps matches TRBD1 (5 bases). The CDR3 loop spans 14 amino acids. Germline V gives CDR1 GTSNPN, CDR2 SVGIG (reference sequence). V lost 4 bases to trimming and J lost 5 bases, with 17 bases between them. CDR3 in DNA: TGTGCCTGGAATAGACAGAACCCAGGGGAGACCCAGTACTTC. This codes for CAWNRQNPGETQYF.

The rearrangement links TRBV6-1 to TRBJ2-5, with a possible D match to TRBD2 (6 bases). Germline loops: CDR1 MNHNS, CDR2 SASEGT. The CDR3 consists of 14 residues. Between the trimmed V and J ends, which lost 4 bases and 2 bases, there was a span of 11 bases. The CDR3 DNA is TGTGCCAGCAGTGCGGGGGTCTGGCAAGAGACCCAGTACTTC. Amino acids: CASSAGVWQETQYF.

This clone has just one count. The V gene is TRBV9, the J gene TRBJ1-4; D gene unclear. The CDR3 has 16 residues. Germline CDR1 and CDR2: SGDLS and YYNGEE. Trimming left V 2 bases short and J 3 bases short, with 14 bases between. CDR3: CASSVRSLGPNEKLFF. The CDR3 DNA follows: TGTGCCAGCAGCGTCCGCTCCCTCGGACCTAATGAAAAACTGTTTTTT. Variable domain in full (rest from reference TRBV9 and TRBJ1-4): DSGVTQTPKHLITATGQRVTLRCSPRSGDLSVYWYQQSLDQGLQFLIQYYNGEERAKGNILERFSAQQFPDLHSELNLSSLELGDSALYFCASSVRSLGPNEKLFFGSGTQLSVL.

The chain has TRBV7-2 and TRBJ2-5; D remains unclear. Germline CDR1 and CDR2: SGHTA and FQGNSA. The CDR3 sequence is 12 residues long. Trimming stripped 7 bases from V and 5 bases from J, with 11 bases between. In nucleotides, the CDR3 is TGTGCCAGCACCCCAACCGGGGAGACCCAGTACTTC. Translating it yields CASTPTGETQYF. Complete variable domain (other parts from reference TRBV7-2 and TRBJ2-5): GAGVSQSPSNKVTEKGKDVELRCDPISGHTALYWYRQSLGQGLEFLIYFQGNSAPDKSGLPSDRFSAERTGGSVSTLTIQRTQQEDSAVYLCASTPTGETQYFGPGTRLLVL.

The chain's CDR3 is CASSINSNQPQHF. The DNA of the CDR3 is TGTGCCAGCAGCATAAATAGCAATCAGCCCCAGCATTTT. The chain couples TRBV7-8 to TRBJ1-5; D gene uncertain. This CDR3 is 13 amino acids long. The ends were cut back, 5 bases at V and 0 bases at J, with 5 bases in the middle. The germline V gene has CDR1 SGHVS and CDR2 FQNEAQ.

This clone showed up just a few times. The V call is TRBV4-2, the J call TRBJ2-7; D is possibly TRBD2 (5 bases). The CDR3 is 13 residues long. V was pared by 4 bases and J by 4 bases, with 11 bases between. Germline-derived CDR1 and CDR2 are LGHNA and YNFKEQ. CDR3 protein: CASSPIRGYEQYF. As DNA, the CDR3 is TGTGCCAGCAGCCCCATCCGGGGTTACGAGCAGTACTTC.

The gene calls are TRBV23-1 and TRBJ2-7, with 7 bases lining up with TRBD2. TRBV23-1 is an ORF; its function is uncertain. Trimming removed 4 bases from V and 2 bases from J; junction bases left unmatched: 5. This CDR3 region has 14 residues. The CDR3 protein is CASSREGPPYEQYF. The CDR3 nucleotides are TGCGCCAGCAGTCGGGAGGGGCCCCCCTACGAGCAGTACTTC.

CDR3 DNA: TGTGCCAGCAGCTTGAGGGGGGTGTCCGGGGAGCTGTTTTTT. Its translation: CASSLRGVSGELFF. This chain links TRBV11-3 with TRBJ2-2; D is possibly TRBD1 or TRBD2 (6 bases each). Trimming took off 3 bases at V and 6 bases at J, with 11 bases between the two ends. Germline V gene sequence: CDR1 SGHNT, CDR2 YENEEA. This CDR3 has 14 residues.